These T cell receptor beta chains were read from a single sample in a study of cytomegalovirus exposure and HLA in healthy donors. The protocol was immunoSEQ multiplex PCR, while the TCRdb copy is restricted to in-frame clones and leaves out a portion. This repertoire includes tens of thousands of clones. The sequenced sample was PBMCs. The receptors derive from a female donor in good health and CMV-seropositive. CDR3s include the opening cysteine and the closing phenylalanine or tryptophan.

CDR3 protein: CASSQGTSGAYEQYF
V gene: TRBV4-1
J gene: TRBJ2-7

CDR3 protein: CASSDPPRNYEQYF
V gene: TRBV10-1
J gene: TRBJ2-7

CDR3 protein: CSVLSGQGGYQETQYF
V gene: TRBV29-1
J gene: TRBJ2-5

CDR3 protein: CASSRGQPWNEQFF
V gene: TRBV5-6
J gene: TRBJ2-1

CDR3 protein: CASSQVNRGLQQFF
V gene: TRBV4-1
J gene: TRBJ2-1

CDR3 protein: CATSSFRDSYEQYF
V gene: TRBV19
J gene: TRBJ2-7

CDR3 protein: CASTPGFGVTEAFF
V gene: TRBV5-6
J gene: TRBJ1-1

CDR3 protein: CASSQGRVYGFNKNIQYF
V gene: TRBV4-1
J gene: TRBJ2-4

CDR3 protein: CASSLTGNGYTF
V gene: TRBV5-1
J gene: TRBJ1-2

CDR3 protein: CASSLGADPSYEQYF
V gene: TRBV5-1
J gene: TRBJ2-7

CDR3 protein: CASSQQYGGNQPQHF
V gene: TRBV4-1
J gene: TRBJ1-5

CDR3 protein: CASSGGASYEQYF
V gene: TRBV5-1
J gene: TRBJ2-7

CDR3 protein: CASSPRGGAGNTIYF
V gene: TRBV7-2
J gene: TRBJ1-3

CDR3 protein: CASSDPGQPSYEQYF
V gene: TRBV6-1
J gene: TRBJ2-7

CDR3 protein: CASSQDQGQVLRSGYTF
V gene: TRBV4-3
J gene: TRBJ1-2

CDR3 protein: CASGGLAVTDTQYF
V gene: TRBV5-1
J gene: TRBJ2-3

CDR3 protein: CAIRRTRAQETQYF
V gene: TRBV6-5
J gene: TRBJ2-5

CDR3 protein: CASSQEGRASPLHF
V gene: TRBV14
J gene: TRBJ1-6

CDR3 protein: CATSRETSGKETQYF
V gene: TRBV15
J gene: TRBJ2-5

CDR3 protein: CASSLAGTTRAFF
V gene: TRBV7-9
J gene: TRBJ1-1

CDR3 protein: CASSPGWMNTEAFF
V gene: TRBV25-1
J gene: TRBJ1-1

CDR3 protein: CASSDRQGASYNSPLHF
V gene: TRBV6-1
J gene: TRBJ1-6

CDR3 protein: CASKPGQGNTEAFF
V gene: TRBV6-1
J gene: TRBJ1-1

CDR3 protein: CASSPFKETQYF
V gene: TRBV7-2
J gene: TRBJ2-5